Detailed here is one T cell receptor (beta chain). This CDR3 spans 17 amino acids. With 0 bases removed from V and 7 bases from J, the gap between germline ends came to 18 bases. Looked up from germline, CDR1 is LGHNA and CDR2 is YSLEER. The entry originates in a study of T cell changes during pregnancy in multiple sclerosis. TCRdb's table, derived via immunoSEQ multiplex PCR, lists solely in-frame clones and lacks some. The table lists just under 85,000 clones, approximately 90% of them singletons. V and J are TRBV4-3 and TRBJ1-4; a weak D match, TRBD1 (5 bases). This TCR derives from a female donor with multiple sclerosis, enrolled in a pregnancy study. This material consisted of peripheral blood, taken in the first trimester of pregnancy. The CDR3 loop is CASSQEGRGGEGEKLFF. The CDR3 DNA follows: TGCGCCAGCAGCCAAGAGGGTCGGGGGGGTGAGGGTGAAAAACTGTTTTTT.